The 22 T cell receptor beta chains below all came from one sample that was sequenced in a study of T cells in Graves' hyperthyroidism and ophthalmopathy. From RNA transcripts, TCR beta CDR3 regions were amplified. HTBI primers were used for first-round RT-PCR of the TCR CDR3. TCRdb redid the calling of the multiplex PCR reads with MiXCR, one entry per CDR3 protein. The table has over 700,000 distinct CDR3 sequences, under 45% seen once; the top ten hold roughly 30%. Sequencing used blood. These TCRs come from a woman aged 40 to 49 with Graves' hyperthyroidism.

About this clonotype itself: One end of the junction is discordant with germline, which a read error may explain. This chain links TRBV10-1 with TRBJ2-5, with 7 bases lining up with TRBD2. From germline, CDR1 is WNHNN and CDR2 SYGVQD (reference sequence). The CDR3 is 15 amino acids. In DNA, the CDR3 is TGTGCCAGCGGCTTTTCGGGGGGACGAACAGAGACCCAGTACTTC. Translating gives CASGFSGGRTETQYF.

This clonotype showed up just a few times. At one end the junction does not follow the germline gene, possibly because of a read error. The chain combines TRBV20-1 with TRBJ2-5; tentatively, D is TRBD2 (6 bases). The CDR3 covers 14 residues. Germline V lookup: CDR1 DFQATT, CDR2 SNEGSKA (reference sequence). The chain's CDR3 is CSARGGAGKETQCF. The CDR3, as DNA: TGCAGTGCTAGAGGAGGTGCGGGGAAAGAGACCCAGTGCTTC.

This clonotype was recorded a few times. V usage is TRBV6-2 or TRBV6-3 and J usage is TRBJ2-7; D may be TRBD1 (5 bases). The germline V gene encodes CDR1 MNHEY and CDR2 SVGEGT. V shed 4 bases and J shed 0 bases, with 13 bases lying between them. The CDR3 sequence is 15 residues long. For the CDR3, the DNA is TGTGCCAGCAGTTTAGATCCTAGGGGCTCCTACGAGCAGTACTTC. It translates to CASSLDPRGSYEQYF.

The chain is built from TRBV20-1 and TRBJ2-7, with D maybe TRBD2 (5 bases). V lost 1 base, J lost 0 bases, and 16 bases lay in between. The CDR3 spans 16 residues. The germline V gene has CDR1 DFQATT and CDR2 SNEGSKA (reference sequence). CDR3 protein: CSARGGGAQPSYEQYF. CDR3 sequence (DNA): TGCAGTGCTAGAGGAGGAGGCGCCCAACCCTCCTACGAGCAGTACTTC.

The V call is TRBV5-1, the J call TRBJ2-6, with 7 bases aligning to TRBD1. Germline V lookup: CDR1 SGHRS, CDR2 YFSETQ. CDR3 length equals 17 residues. V lost 2 bases and J lost 0; bases outside the gene matches: 5. CDR3 residues: CASSFRGFNSGANVLTF. DNA for the CDR3: TGCGCCAGCAGCTTCAGGGGGTTCAACTCTGGGGCCAACGTCCTGACTTTC.

This clonotype has ten or more counts. The V call is TRBV29-1, the J call TRBJ1-1; 7 bases match TRBD1. The CDR3 is made up of 13 amino acids. V lost 5 bases to trimming and J lost 3 bases; unmatched junction nucleotides: 6. CDR1 SQVTM and CDR2 ANQGSEA come from the germline V gene. The CDR3 here is CSVSRDRDTEAFF. In DNA form, the CDR3 reads TGCAGCGTTTCGCGAGACAGGGACACTGAAGCTTTCTTT. Filled out from reference TRBV29-1 and TRBJ1-1, the complete variable domain reads SAVISQKPSRDICQRGTSLTIQCQVDSQVTMMFWYRQQPGQSLTLIATANQGSEATYESGFVIDKFPISRPNLTFSTLTVSNMSPEDSSIYLCSVSRDRDTEAFFGQGTRLTVV.

This clonotype was recorded at least ten times. The CDR3 here is CSVRPPTYNYGYTF. The DNA of the CDR3 is TGCAGCGTTAGACCACCGACCTACAACTATGGCTACACCTTC. The genes are TRBV29-1 and TRBJ1-2; D ambiguous. There are 14 residues in the CDR3. Germline V gives CDR1 SQVTM, CDR2 ANQGSEA. V lost 5 bases to trimming and J lost 2 bases, with 15 bases between them.

Note on this clonotype: This may come from a read error, since a much larger clone is one base off. CDR3 sequence reads: CASSSGHSAGYTF. DNA of the CDR3: TGTGCCAGCAGCTCTGGACACTCGGCAGGCTACACCTTC. The chain couples TRBV7-9 to TRBJ1-2; D may be TRBD1 (5 bases). The CDR3 is 13 residues long. From germline, CDR1 is SEHNR and CDR2 FQNEAQ (reference sequence). Trimming left V 4 bases short and J 8 bases short, with 14 bases between.

This clonotype was counted ten times or more. V gene TRBV20-1 combines with J gene TRBJ1-1; D ambiguous. The V gene's germline CDR1 is DFQATT and CDR2 SNEGSKA (reference sequence). The CDR3 length is 12 residues. The CDR3: CSASDGNTEAFF. The CDR3 DNA follows: TGCAGCGCCTCGGACGGGAACACTGAAGCTTTCTTT.

This clonotype was detected a few times. DNA of the CDR3: TGTGCCAGCAGTTACCTGAGGGGTGACTATGGCTACACCTTC. It specifies CASSYLRGDYGYTF. The genes are TRBV6-2 or TRBV6-3 and TRBJ1-2, with a possible D match to TRBD1 (5 bases). This CDR3 is 14 amino acids long. CDR1 is MNHEY, CDR2 SVGEGT, per germline. With 2 bases removed from V and 3 bases from J, the gap between germline ends came to 10 bases.

The J gene is TRBJ1-2, the V gene TRBV20-1, with TRBD1 identical over 8 bases. The CDR3 totals 12 residues. CDR1 is DFQATT, CDR2 SNEGSKA, per germline (reference sequence). The J segment lost 6 bases and the V segment lost 3 bases, leaving 3 bases of the junction unmatched. CDR3 sequence (DNA): TGCAGTGCTAGCCAGGGGGCGGATGGCTACACCTTC. Protein sequence: CSASQGADGYTF.

This chain links TRBV25-1 with TRBJ1-4, with D tentatively TRBD1 (6 bases). The CDR3 consists of 16 residues. The V end was cut by 5 bases, the J end by 6 bases, with 19 bases between. The germline CDR1 and CDR2 sequences are MGHDK and SYGVNS. CDR3 DNA sequence: TGTGCCAGCAGTTACTCGGGGGGGCTCGCGGATGAAAAACTGTTTTTT. It encodes CASSYSGGLADEKLFF.

The sample holds many counts of this clonotype. V and J are TRBV5-1 and TRBJ1-6; 8 bases line up with TRBD1. The CDR3 has 15 residues. V lost 2 bases to trimming and J lost 9 bases; unmatched junction nucleotides: 7. Germline assignment: CDR1 SGHRS and CDR2 YFSETQ. The CDR3 here is CASSFGQGDGSPLHF. CDR3 sequence (DNA): TGCGCCAGCAGCTTCGGACAGGGCGACGGTTCACCCCTCCACTTT.

In regard to this clonotype: A clone one base away is much larger, so this may be a read error. The chain uses TRBV7-2 and TRBJ1-1, with no clear D. V lost 4 bases, J lost 3 bases, and 9 bases lay in between. This CDR3 has 13 amino acids. CDR1 and CDR2 from the germline V gene are SGHTA and FQGNSA. CDR3 loop: CASSSRSYTEAFF. In DNA form, the CDR3 reads TGTGCCAGCAGCTCACGAAGTTACACTGAAGCTTTCTTT.

Comments on this clonotype: As the CDR3 is not closed by the conserved phenylalanine or tryptophan, this likely results from a read error. This sequence joins TRBV7-2 and TRBJ1-2; 9 nucleotides agree with TRBD1. The CDR3 sequence is 14 residues long. J was trimmed by 2 bases and V by 4 bases; bases with no gene match: 2. The germline gives CDR1 SGHTA, CDR2 FQGNSA. The CDR3 DNA reads as TGTGCCAGCAGCTCGGGACAGGGAAACTATGGCTACACCTCC. Translated: CASSSGQGNYGYTS.

With regard to this clonotype: One end of the junction does not line up with germline, which may come from a read error. This chain uses TRBV6-1 with TRBJ1-4; 7 nucleotides align to TRBD1. This CDR3 is built from 14 residues. Germline V lookup: CDR1 MNHNS, CDR2 SASEGT. The CDR3, as DNA: TGTGCCAGCAGGCCGGGACAGTCTAATGAAAAACCGTTTTTT. Protein product: CASRPGQSNEKPFF.

The V gene is TRBV27, the J gene TRBJ2-7; TRBD2 agrees at 13 bases. CDR3 length: 15 residues. V shed 5 bases, J shed 3 bases, and the junction held 4 bases outside the gene matches. CDR1 is MNHEY and CDR2 is SMNVEV in the germline V gene (reference sequence). This CDR3 is CASSRLAGGFYEQYF. Written as DNA, the CDR3 is TGTGCCAGCAGTAGACTAGCGGGAGGATTCTACGAGCAGTACTTC.

The rearrangement joins TRBV6-6 to TRBJ2-2, with TRBD2 matching over 9 bases. The CDR3 loop spans 14 amino acids. Germline CDR1 MNHNY, CDR2 SVGAGI (reference sequence). J was trimmed by 4 bases and V by 8 bases; bases with no gene match: 5. The DNA for the CDR3 is TGTGCCAGCCTAGCGGGAAGGGGCACCGGGGAGCTGTTTTTT. Encoded protein: CASLAGRGTGELFF.

V usage is TRBV29-1 and J usage is TRBJ2-6; a weak D match, TRBD2 (6 bases). This CDR3 comprises 12 residues. CDR1 is SQVTM and CDR2 is ANQGSEA in the germline V gene. V was clipped by 7 bases and J by 10 bases, with 14 bases between them. This CDR3 reads CSGLGEANVLTF. CDR3 bases: TGCAGCGGCCTGGGGGAGGCGAACGTCCTGACTTTC.

This clonotype was detected only a few times. Sequence at one end of the junction differs from germline and may be a read error. This rearrangement joins TRBV10-3 to TRBJ1-5; D call uncertain. The CDR3 sequence is 14 residues long. Germline CDR1 reads ENHRY; CDR2 reads SYGVKD. The CDR3 protein is CASSGVIKNQPQHF. The CDR3 DNA reads TGTGCCAGCAGTGGAGTCATAAAAAATCAGCCCCAGCATTTT.

This clonotype was detected only a few times. This sequence joins TRBV4-3 and TRBJ1-2; 9 nucleotides line up with TRBD1. The CDR3 has 14 amino acids. V shed 0 bases, J shed 4 bases, and the junction held 0 bases outside the gene matches. Germline CDR1 reads LGHNA; CDR2 reads YSLEER. The CDR3 region is CASSQETGGYGYTF. DNA for the CDR3: TGCGCCAGCAGCCAAGAGACAGGGGGCTATGGCTACACCTTC.

This clonotype was seen only a few times. The chain has TRBV4-1 and TRBJ2-7, with TRBD1 matching over 7 bases. The CDR3 length is 14 residues. Losses at the gene ends were 1 base for V and 3 bases for J; bases not matched to a gene: 3. Germline lookup yields CDR1 MGHRA and CDR2 YSYEKL. The DNA of the CDR3 is TGCGCCAGCAGCCAAGTCGGGACAGACTACGAGCAGTACTTC. Translation gives CASSQVGTDYEQYF.